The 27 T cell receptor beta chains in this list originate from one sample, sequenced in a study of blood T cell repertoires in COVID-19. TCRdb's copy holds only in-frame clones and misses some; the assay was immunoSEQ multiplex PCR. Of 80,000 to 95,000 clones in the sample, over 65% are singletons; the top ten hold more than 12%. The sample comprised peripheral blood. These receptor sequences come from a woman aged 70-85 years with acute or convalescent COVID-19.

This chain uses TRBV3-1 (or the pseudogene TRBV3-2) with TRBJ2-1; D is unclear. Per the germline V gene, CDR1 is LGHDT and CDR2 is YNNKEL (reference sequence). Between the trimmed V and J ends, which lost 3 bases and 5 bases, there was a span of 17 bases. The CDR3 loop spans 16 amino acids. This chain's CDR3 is CASSHAKRTLDNEQFF. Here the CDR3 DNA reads TGTGCCAGCAGCCACGCCAAGCGCACCCTTGACAATGAGCAGTTCTTC.

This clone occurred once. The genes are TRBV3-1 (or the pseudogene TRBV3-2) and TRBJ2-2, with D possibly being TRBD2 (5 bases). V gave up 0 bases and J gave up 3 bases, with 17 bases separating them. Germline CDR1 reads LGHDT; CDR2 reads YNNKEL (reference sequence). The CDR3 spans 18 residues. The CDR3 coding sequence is TGTGCCAGCAGCCAAGACATAGCGAGCCAGACGTACACCGGGGAGCTGTTTTTT. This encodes CASSQDIASQTYTGELFF.

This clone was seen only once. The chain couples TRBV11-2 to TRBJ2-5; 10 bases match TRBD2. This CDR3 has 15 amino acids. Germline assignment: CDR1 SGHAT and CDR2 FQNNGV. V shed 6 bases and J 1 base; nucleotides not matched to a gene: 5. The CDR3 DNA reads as TGTGCCAGCAGTTCGAGCGGGGGGGCCCAAGAGACCCAGTACTTC. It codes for CASSSSGGAQETQYF.

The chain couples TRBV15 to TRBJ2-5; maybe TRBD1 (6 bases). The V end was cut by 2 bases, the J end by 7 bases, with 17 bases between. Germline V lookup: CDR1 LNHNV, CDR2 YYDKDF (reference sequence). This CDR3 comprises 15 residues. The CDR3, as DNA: TGTGCCACCAGCAGAACCGGGACACCAGGTTGGACCCAGTACTTC. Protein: CATSRTGTPGWTQYF.

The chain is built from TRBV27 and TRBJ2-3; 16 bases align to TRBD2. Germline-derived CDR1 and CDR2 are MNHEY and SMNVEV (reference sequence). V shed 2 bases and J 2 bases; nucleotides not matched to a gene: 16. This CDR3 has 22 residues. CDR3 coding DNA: TGTGCCAGCAGTTTACCCCCTCCCTTGGGACTAGCGGGAGGGCCAAACACAGATACGCAGTATTTT. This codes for CASSLPPPLGLAGGPNTDTQYF.

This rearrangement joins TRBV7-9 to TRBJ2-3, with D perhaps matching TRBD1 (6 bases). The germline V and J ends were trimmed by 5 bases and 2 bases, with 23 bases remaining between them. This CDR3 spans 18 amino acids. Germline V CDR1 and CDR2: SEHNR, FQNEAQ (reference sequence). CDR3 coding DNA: TGTGCCAGCAGCGGAGACCTAATCTCGGACAGATTCACAGATACGCAGTATTTT. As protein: CASSGDLISDRFTDTQYF.

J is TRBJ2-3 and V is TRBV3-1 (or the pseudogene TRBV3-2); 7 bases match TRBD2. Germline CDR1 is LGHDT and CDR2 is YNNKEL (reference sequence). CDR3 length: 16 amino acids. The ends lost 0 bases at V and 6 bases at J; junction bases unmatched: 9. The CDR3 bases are TGTGCCAGCAGCCAAGAGTCTGGCGGGGGAGCCGATACGCAGTATTTT. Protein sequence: CASSQESGGGADTQYF.

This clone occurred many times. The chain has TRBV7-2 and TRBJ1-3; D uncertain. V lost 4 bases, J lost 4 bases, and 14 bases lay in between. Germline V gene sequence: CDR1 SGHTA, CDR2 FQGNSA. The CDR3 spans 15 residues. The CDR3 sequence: CASSSDEAGGNTIYF. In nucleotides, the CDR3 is TGTGCCAGCAGCTCGGACGAAGCGGGGGGAAACACCATATATTTT.

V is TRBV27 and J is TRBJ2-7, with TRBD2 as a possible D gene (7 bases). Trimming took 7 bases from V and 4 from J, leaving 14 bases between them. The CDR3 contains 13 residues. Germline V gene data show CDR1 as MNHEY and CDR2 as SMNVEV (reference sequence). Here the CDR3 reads CASKGGGIYEQYV. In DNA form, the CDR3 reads TGTGCCAGCAAAGGGGGGGGGATATACGAGCAGTACGTC.

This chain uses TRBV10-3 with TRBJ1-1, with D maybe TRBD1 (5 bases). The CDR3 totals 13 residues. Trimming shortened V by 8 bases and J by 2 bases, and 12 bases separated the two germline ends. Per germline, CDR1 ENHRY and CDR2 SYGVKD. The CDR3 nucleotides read TGTGCCATCTCCGGCGACAGCAACACTGAAGCTTTCTTT. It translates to CAISGDSNTEAFF.

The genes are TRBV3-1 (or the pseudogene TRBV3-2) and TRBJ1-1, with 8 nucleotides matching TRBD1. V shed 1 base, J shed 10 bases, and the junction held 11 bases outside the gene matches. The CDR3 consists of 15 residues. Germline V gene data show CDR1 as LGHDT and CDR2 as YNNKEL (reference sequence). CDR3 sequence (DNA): TGTGCCAGCAGCCAAGTCGCAGGGCAGGGGGCCGGAGCTTTCTTT. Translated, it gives CASSQVAGQGAGAFF.

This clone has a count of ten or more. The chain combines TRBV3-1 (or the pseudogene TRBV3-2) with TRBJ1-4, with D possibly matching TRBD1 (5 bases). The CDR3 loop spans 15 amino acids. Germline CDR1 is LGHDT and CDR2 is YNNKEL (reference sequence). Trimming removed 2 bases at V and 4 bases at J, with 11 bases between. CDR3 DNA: TGTGCCAGCAGCCAAAAGACAGCCCATAATGAAAAACTGTTTTTT. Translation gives CASSQKTAHNEKLFF.

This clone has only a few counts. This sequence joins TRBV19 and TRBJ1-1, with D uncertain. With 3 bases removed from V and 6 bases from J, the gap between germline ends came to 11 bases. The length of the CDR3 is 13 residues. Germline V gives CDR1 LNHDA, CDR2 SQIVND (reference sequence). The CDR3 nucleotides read TGTGCCAGTAGTATGTTGGCCGTACCTGAAGCTTTCTTT. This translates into CASSMLAVPEAFF.

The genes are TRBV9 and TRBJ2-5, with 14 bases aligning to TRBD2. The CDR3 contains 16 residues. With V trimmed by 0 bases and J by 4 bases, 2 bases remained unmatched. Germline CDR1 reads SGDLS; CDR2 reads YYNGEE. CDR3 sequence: CASSVGLAGGRETQYF. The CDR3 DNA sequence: TGTGCCAGCAGCGTAGGACTAGCGGGGGGGCGAGAGACCCAGTACTTC.

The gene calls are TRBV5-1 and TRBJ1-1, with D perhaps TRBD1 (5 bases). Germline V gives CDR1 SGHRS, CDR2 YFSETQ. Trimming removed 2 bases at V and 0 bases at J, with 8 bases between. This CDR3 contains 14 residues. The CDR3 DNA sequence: TGCGCCAGCAGCTTCACAGGTATGAACACTGAAGCTTTCTTT. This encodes CASSFTGMNTEAFF.

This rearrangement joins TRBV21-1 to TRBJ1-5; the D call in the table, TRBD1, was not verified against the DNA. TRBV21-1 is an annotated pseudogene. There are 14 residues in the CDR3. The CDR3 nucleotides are TGTGCCAGCAGCAAGCAGGGGGGCAATCAGCCCCAGCATTTT. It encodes CASSKQGGNQPQHF.

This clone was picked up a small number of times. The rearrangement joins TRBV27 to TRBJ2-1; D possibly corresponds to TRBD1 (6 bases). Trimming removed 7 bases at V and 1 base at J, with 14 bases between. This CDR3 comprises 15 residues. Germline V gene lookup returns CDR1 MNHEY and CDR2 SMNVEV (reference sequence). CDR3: CASTFTRGSYNEQFF. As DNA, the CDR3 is TGTGCCAGCACCTTCACTAGGGGGTCCTACAATGAGCAGTTCTTC.

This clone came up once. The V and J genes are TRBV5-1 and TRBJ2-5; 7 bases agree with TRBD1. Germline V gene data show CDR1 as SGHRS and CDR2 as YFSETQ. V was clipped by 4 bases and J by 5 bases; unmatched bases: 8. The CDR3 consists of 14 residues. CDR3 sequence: CASSPGDSRETQYF. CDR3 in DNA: TGCGCCAGCAGCCCTGGGGACAGTCGGGAGACCCAGTACTTC.

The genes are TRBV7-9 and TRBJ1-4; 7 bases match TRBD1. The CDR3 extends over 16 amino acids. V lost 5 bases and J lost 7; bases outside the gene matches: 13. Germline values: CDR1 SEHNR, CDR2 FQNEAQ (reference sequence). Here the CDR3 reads CASSRTTGRRGEKLFF. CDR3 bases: TGTGCCAGCAGCCGTACGACAGGGCGCAGAGGTGAAAAACTGTTTTTT.

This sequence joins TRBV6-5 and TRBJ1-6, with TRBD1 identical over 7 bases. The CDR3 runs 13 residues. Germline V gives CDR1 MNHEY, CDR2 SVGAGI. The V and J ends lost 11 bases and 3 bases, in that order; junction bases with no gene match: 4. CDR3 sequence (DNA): TGTGCCGGCGGGACAGTCTATAATTCACCCCTCCACTTT. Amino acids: CAGGTVYNSPLHF.

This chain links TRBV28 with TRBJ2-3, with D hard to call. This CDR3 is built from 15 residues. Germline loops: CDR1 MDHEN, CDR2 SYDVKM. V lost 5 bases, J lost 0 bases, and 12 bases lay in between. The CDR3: CASSPAVLSTDTQYF. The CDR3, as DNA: TGTGCCAGCAGTCCCGCGGTTCTCAGCACAGATACGCAGTATTTT.

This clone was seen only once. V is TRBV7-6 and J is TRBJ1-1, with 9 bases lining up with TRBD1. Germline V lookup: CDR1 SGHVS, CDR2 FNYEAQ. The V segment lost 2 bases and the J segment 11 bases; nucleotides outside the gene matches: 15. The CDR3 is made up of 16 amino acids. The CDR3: CASSLTGGARASEAFF. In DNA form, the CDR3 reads TGTGCCAGCAGCTTAACAGGGGGCGCGAGGGCTTCGGAGGCTTTCTTT.

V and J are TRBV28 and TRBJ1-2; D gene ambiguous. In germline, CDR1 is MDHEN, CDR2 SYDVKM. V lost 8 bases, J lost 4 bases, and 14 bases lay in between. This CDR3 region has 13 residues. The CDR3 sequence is CASRTGFSYGYTF. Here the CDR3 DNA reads TGTGCCAGCCGGACGGGGTTTTCCTATGGCTACACCTTC.

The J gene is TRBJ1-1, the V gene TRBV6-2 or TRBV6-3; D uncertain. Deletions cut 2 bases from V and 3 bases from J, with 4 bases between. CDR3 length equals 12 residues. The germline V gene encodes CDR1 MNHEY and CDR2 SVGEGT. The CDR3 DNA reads TGTGCCAGCAGTTACCCGTACACTGAAGCTTTCTTT. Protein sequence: CASSYPYTEAFF.

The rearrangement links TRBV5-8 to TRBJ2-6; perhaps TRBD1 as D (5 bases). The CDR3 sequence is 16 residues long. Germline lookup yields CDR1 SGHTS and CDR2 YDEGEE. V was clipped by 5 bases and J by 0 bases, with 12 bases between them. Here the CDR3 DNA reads TGTGCCAGCAGATTCAGGGTTCTCTCTGGGGCCAACGTCCTGACTTTC. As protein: CASRFRVLSGANVLTF.

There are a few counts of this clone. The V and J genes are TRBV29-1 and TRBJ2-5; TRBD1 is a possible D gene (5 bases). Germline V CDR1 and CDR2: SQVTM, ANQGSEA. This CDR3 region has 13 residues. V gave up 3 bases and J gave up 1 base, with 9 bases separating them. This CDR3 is CSVDKGSQETQYF. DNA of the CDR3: TGCAGCGTTGACAAGGGGTCCCAAGAGACCCAGTACTTC.

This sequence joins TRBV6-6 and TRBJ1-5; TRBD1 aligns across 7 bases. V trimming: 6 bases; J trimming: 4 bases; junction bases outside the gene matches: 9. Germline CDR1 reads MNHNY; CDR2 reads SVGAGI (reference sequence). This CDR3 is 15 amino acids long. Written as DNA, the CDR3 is TGTGCCAGCAGACGTACAGGGGACACTAATCAGCCCCAGCATTTT. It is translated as CASRRTGDTNQPQHF.